The next 15 T cell receptor beta chains were all read from a single sample in a study of blood T cell repertoires in COVID-19 (TCRdb year 2020). The protocol used for the library was the immunoSEQ multiplex PCR assay. TCRdb's version of the immuneACCESS table is confined to in-frame rearrangements and falls short of the full clone set. An unresolved V gene accounts for under half of the shortfall where checked; the remainder is of unknown origin. For this sample there are more than 200,000 clones; approximately 90% appear just once. The biggest ten clones account for 4.1% of the sample. The sequenced material came from PBMCs or T cells enriched from blood (not recorded which). The receptors originated from a woman in her 30s who had recovered from COVID-19.

This clone was recorded once. The DNA of the CDR3 is TGTGCCAGCAGCCCCACGGTTGGGGGGGCCTTCCCCTATGGCTACACCTTC. This gives the protein CASSPTVGGAFPYGYTF. V and J are TRBV7-9 and TRBJ1-2; maybe TRBD1 (6 bases). CDR3 size: 17 residues. The germline CDR1 and CDR2 sequences are SEHNR and FQNEAQ (reference sequence). V shed 5 bases and J shed 4 bases, with 23 bases lying between them.

The CDR3 DNA reads TGTGCCAGCACGCTCAGGGTCGGGTATGAGCAGTTCTTC. Encoded protein: CASTLRVGYEQFF. The chain couples TRBV7-2 to TRBJ2-1, with D possibly TRBD1 on 5 matching bases. Per the germline V gene, CDR1 is SGHTA and CDR2 is FQGNSA. The V gene lost 7 bases and the J gene lost 8 bases, with 15 bases spanning the gap. The CDR3 covers 13 residues.

CDR3 coding DNA: TGTGCCACCAGCAGAGATAAAAGGTTACGGGACAGGGCCCCTCCTTTTGGCTACACCTTC. Its protein is CATSRDKRLRDRAPPFGYTF. The genes are TRBV15 and TRBJ1-2; the match to TRBD1 covers 9 bases. This CDR3 region has 20 residues. Per the germline V gene, CDR1 is LNHNV and CDR2 is YYDKDF (reference sequence). Losses at the gene ends were 0 bases for V and 7 bases for J; bases not matched to a gene: 21. The variable domain in full, completed from reference TRBV15 and TRBJ1-2, reads DAMVIQNPRYQVTQFGKPVTLSCSQTLNHNVMYWYQQKSSQAPKLLFHYYDKDFNNEADTPDNFQSRRPNTSFCFLDIRSPGLGDTAMYLCATSRDKRLRDRAPPFGYTFGSGTRLTVV.

This clone has a handful of counts. V is TRBV27 and J is TRBJ1-1, with D possibly being TRBD1 (6 bases). The V gene's germline CDR1 is MNHEY and CDR2 SMNVEV (reference sequence). The CDR3 loop spans 14 amino acids. V was shortened by 5 bases and J by 5 bases, with 15 bases between the two germline ends. The CDR3 spells CASSLNRDGTEAFF. The DNA for the CDR3 is TGTGCCAGCAGTCTCAACAGGGATGGAACTGAAGCTTTCTTT.

The chain is built from TRBV19 and TRBJ2-3, with TRBD2 identical over 10 bases. CDR1 is LNHDA and CDR2 is SQIVND in the germline V gene (reference sequence). Losses at the gene ends were 5 bases for V and 0 bases for J; bases not matched to a gene: 5. CDR3 size: 16 residues. CDR3 loop: CASSRTSGTSTDTQYF. DNA of the CDR3: TGTGCCAGTAGTCGAACTAGCGGGACTAGCACAGATACGCAGTATTTT.

V usage is TRBV3-1 (or the pseudogene TRBV3-2) and J usage is TRBJ2-7; TRBD2 aligns across 7 bases. Germline values: CDR1 LGHDT, CDR2 YNNKEL (reference sequence). The CDR3 totals 16 residues. V lost 2 bases and J lost 2; bases outside the gene matches: 9. The CDR3 DNA reads TGTGCCAGCAGCCAACCCTGGGCGGGAGTAACCTACGAGCAGTACTTC. Its translation: CASSQPWAGVTYEQYF.

The CDR3, as DNA: TGTGCCAGCAGCCAAGAATCCCAGGGGAACACTGAAGCTTTCTTT. This sequence encodes CASSQESQGNTEAFF. The chain employs TRBV3-1 (or the pseudogene TRBV3-2) and TRBJ1-1; a possible D gene is TRBD1 (5 bases). The germline gives CDR1 LGHDT, CDR2 YNNKEL (reference sequence). This CDR3 is 15 amino acids long. The V end was cut by 0 bases, the J end by 1 base, with 9 bases between.

V gene TRBV4-1 combines with J gene TRBJ2-3; the D gene is possibly TRBD1 (6 bases). This CDR3 has 16 residues. Per germline, CDR1 MGHRA and CDR2 YSYEKL. Trimming left V 2 bases short and J 0 bases short, with 12 bases between. CDR3 nucleotides: TGCGCCAGCAGCCAACTGGGGACACTAAGCACAGATACGCAGTATTTT. Protein: CASSQLGTLSTDTQYF.

The chain couples TRBV5-1 to TRBJ1-1; the D is unclear. The CDR3 consists of 14 residues. Trimming removed 3 bases at V and 3 bases at J, with 12 bases between. The germline gives CDR1 SGHRS, CDR2 YFSETQ. CDR3 nucleotide sequence: TGCGCCAGCAGCTCACGAGGGCAGGACACTGAAGCTTTCTTT. This sequence encodes CASSSRGQDTEAFF.

Details on this clone: Other DNA sequences of this sample code for an identical CDR3. This chain connects TRBV7-2 to TRBJ1-1; TRBD1 aligns across 7 bases. The germline V gene encodes CDR1 SGHTA and CDR2 FQGNSA. V lost 5 bases and J lost 1; bases outside the gene matches: 4. This CDR3 is 14 amino acids long. The CDR3 DNA follows: TGTGCCAGCAGCCAATACAGGGGGAACACTGAAGCTTTCTTT. It translates to CASSQYRGNTEAFF.

The V call is TRBV29-1, the J call TRBJ1-1; D is perhaps TRBD1 (5 bases). The V gene lost 3 bases and the J gene lost 0 bases, with 17 bases spanning the gap. Germline CDR1 and CDR2: SQVTM and ANQGSEA. The CDR3 contains 16 residues. The CDR3 here is CSVDQSWEGMNTEAFF. The DNA of the CDR3 is TGCAGCGTTGACCAGTCCTGGGAGGGGATGAACACTGAAGCTTTCTTT.

The chain joins TRBV21-1 to TRBJ2-7; the D call TRBD2 from the table was never checked on the DNA. TRBV21-1 is flagged as a pseudogene. The CDR3 runs 12 residues. CDR3 residues: CASSKAGDEQYF. As DNA, the CDR3 is TGTGCCAGCAGCAAAGCAGGAGACGAGCAGTACTTC.

V usage is TRBV29-1 and J usage is TRBJ2-7; 9 bases match TRBD2. The CDR3 runs 13 residues. V gave up 7 bases and J gave up 1 base; unmatched junction bases: 5. Germline CDR1 SQVTM, CDR2 ANQGSEA. DNA of the CDR3: TGCAGCGCTCGGACTAGCGCGTCCTACGAGCAGTACTTC. Amino acid sequence: CSARTSASYEQYF.

This chain links TRBV6-6 with TRBJ2-7; D possibly corresponds to TRBD2 (5 bases). With 5 bases removed from V and 7 bases from J, the gap between germline ends came to 30 bases. The CDR3 contains 18 residues. Per germline, CDR1 MNHNY and CDR2 SVGAGI (reference sequence). As DNA, the CDR3 is TGTGCCAGCAGTCGGACCTCGGGATACCGGGCAAGTGGAAGGGAGCAGTACTTC. Translating it yields CASSRTSGYRASGREQYF.

The V gene is TRBV19, the J gene TRBJ2-2; D remains ambiguous. V was cut by 7 bases and J by 2 bases, with 11 bases left in between. Germline V lookup: CDR1 LNHDA, CDR2 SQIVND (reference sequence). This CDR3 contains 14 residues. This CDR3 is CASINPYNTGELFF. The CDR3 coding sequence is TGTGCCAGTATAAACCCCTACAACACCGGGGAGCTGTTTTTT.